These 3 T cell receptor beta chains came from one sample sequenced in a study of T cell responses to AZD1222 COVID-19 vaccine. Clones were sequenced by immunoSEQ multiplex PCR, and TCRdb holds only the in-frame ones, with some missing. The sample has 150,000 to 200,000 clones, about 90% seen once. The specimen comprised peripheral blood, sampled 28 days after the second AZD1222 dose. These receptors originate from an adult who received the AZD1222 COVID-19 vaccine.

The CDR3 bases are TGTGCCATCAGTGGCGGAATTAGCGGGGAAACCTACGAGCAGTACTTC. Translation gives CAISGGISGETYEQYF. This chain connects TRBV10-3 to TRBJ2-7; 8 bases are a match to TRBD2. V lost 4 bases and J lost 2; bases outside the gene matches: 10. The CDR3 is made up of 16 amino acids. Germline-derived CDR1 and CDR2 are ENHRY and SYGVKD.

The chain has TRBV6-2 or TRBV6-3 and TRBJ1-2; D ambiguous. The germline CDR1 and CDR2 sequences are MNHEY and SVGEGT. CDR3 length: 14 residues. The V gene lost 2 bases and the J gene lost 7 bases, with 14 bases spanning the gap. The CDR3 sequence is CASSYHQAISGYTF. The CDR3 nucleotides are TGTGCCAGCAGTTACCACCAAGCAATCTCTGGCTACACCTTC.

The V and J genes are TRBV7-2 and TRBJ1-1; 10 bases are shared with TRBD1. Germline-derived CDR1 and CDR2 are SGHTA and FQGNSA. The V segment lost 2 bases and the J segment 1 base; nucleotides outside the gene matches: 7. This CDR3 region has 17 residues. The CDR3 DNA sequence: TGTGCCAGCAGCTTACGACAGGGGGCGTGGAGGAACACTGAAGCTTTCTTT. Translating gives CASSLRQGAWRNTEAFF.